This T cell receptor (beta chain) was captured by sequencing in a study of siplizumab effects on memory and regulatory T cells. Trimming pared 1 base from V and 6 bases from J, leaving 9 bases between. This CDR3 is built from 14 residues. The germline V gene encodes CDR1 SGHNT and CDR2 YENEEA. Some clones are missing from TCRdb's copy, which holds only in-frame ones; the method was immunoSEQ multiplex PCR. The sample shows about 100,000 clones, about 95% of them seen only once. The sequence was obtained from a human donor in good health. This chain uses TRBV11-3 with TRBJ2-2, with a weak D call TRBD2 (5 bases). The sample was non-Treg CD4+ T cells sorted from blood. The CDR3 sequence is CASSLVSGSGELFF. The CDR3 region has the DNA TGTGCCAGCAGCTTAGTATCGGGGTCCGGGGAGCTGTTTTTT.